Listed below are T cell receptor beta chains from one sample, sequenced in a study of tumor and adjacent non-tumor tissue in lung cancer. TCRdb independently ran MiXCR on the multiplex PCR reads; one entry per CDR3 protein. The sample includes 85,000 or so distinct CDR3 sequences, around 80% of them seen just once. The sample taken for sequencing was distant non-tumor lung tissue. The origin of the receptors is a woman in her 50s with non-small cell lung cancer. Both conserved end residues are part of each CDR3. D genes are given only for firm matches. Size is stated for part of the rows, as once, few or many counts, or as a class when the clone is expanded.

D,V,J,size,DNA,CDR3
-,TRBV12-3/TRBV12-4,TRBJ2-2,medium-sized,TGTGCCAGCAGCCTCAACACCGGGGAGCTGTTTTTT,CASSLNTGELFF
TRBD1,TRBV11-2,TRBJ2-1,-,TGTGCCAGTAGCTCGGAACCGGGACAGAGATTCACTGAGCAGTTCTTC,CASSSEPGQRFTEQFF
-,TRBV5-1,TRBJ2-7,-,TGCGCCAGTAGCATGTCGGTACTTCAGACCTACGAGCAGTACTTC,CASSMSVLQTYEQYF
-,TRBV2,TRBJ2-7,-,TGTGCCAGCAGTGTCCTAGGCGAGCAGTACTTC,CASSVLGEQYF
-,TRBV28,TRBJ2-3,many,TGTGCCAGCAGTCGGACCCCCCTAAACACAGATACGCAGTATTTT,CASSRTPLNTDTQYF
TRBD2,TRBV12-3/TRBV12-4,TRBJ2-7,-,TGTGTCAGCAGCGGGGGGGTCGACGAGCAGTACTTC,CVSSGGVDEQYF
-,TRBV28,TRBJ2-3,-,TGTGCCAGCAGTTTGGTACAGGGTACCACAGATACGTGGTATTTT,CASSLVQGTTDTWYF
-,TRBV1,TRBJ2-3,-,TGCACCAGCTGCCCTGGACTAGCGGGAGGGCCAAGGGGAGATACGCAGTATTTT,CTSCPGLAGGPRGDTQYF
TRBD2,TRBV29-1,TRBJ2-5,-,TGCAGCCTCCGACTAGCGAGGGGATTACAAGATACCCAGTACTTC,CSLRLARGLQDTQYF
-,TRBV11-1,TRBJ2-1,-,TGTGCCAGCAGCTTAAGAGGTGGCCAGTATGAGCTGTTCTTC,CASSLRGGQYELFF
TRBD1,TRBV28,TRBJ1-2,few,TGTGCCAGCGCCATCCAAAGGGGGCACTATGGCTACACCTTC,CASAIQRGHYGYTF
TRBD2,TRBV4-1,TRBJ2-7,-,TGCACCAGTAGCCAAGATCTGTTCGGACTAGCGGGAGGCTCCGAGCAGTACTTC,CTSSQDLFGLAGGSEQYF
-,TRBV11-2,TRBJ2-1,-,TGTACCAGCAGCTTAGGGACTCTCTACAATGAGCAGTTCTTC,CTSSLGTLYNEQFF
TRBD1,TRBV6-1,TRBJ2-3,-,TGTGCCAGTAGTCGACAGATAGGGGGCGCAGATACGCGGTATTTT,CASSRQIGGADTRYF
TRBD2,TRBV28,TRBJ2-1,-,TGTGTCTGCAGTACCACTGGGACTAGGGTTGAACTTGGGCAGTTGTTC,CVCSTTGTRVELGQLF
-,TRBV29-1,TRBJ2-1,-,TGCAGCGTTGTTCAGGGCGTAAAGAATGAGCAGTTCTTC,CSVVQGVKNEQFF
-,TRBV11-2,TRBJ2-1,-,TGTACCAGCAGCTTCAGAGTGGGAGAACAGATTGAGCAGTTCTTC,CTSSFRVGEQIEQFF
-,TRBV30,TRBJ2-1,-,TGTGCCTGGGAGCGGAGCTTATTCAATGAGCAGTTCTTC,CAWERSLFNEQFF
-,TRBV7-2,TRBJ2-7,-,TGTACCAGCAGCTTGGTCGGGCGGGAGCAGTACTTC,CTSSLVGREQYF
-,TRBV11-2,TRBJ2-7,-,TGTGCCAGTAGCTTGAGGGGGAGTACCAACGAGCAATACTTC,CASSLRGSTNEQYF
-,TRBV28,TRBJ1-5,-,TGTGCCAGCAATCCATGGAGGGAGGTGAACAATCAGCCTCAGCATTTT,CASNPWREVNNQPQHF
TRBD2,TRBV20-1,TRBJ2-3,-,TGCAGTGCTCTGACTAGCGGGAGGGCGAAAGGCACAGATATGCAGTATTTT,CSALTSGRAKGTDMQYF
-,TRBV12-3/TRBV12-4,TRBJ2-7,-,TGCGCCAGCAGCTCCCGACAGGAGGGGTGCTACGAGCAGTACTTC,CASSSRQEGCYEQYF
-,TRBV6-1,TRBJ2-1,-,TGTGCCAGTAGTGAAAGGGAAAGGGCTTACAATGAGCAGTTCTTC,CASSERERAYNEQFF
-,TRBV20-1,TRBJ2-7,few,TGCAGTGTTCGAGCGGATGCCTACGAGCAGTACTTC,CSVRADAYEQYF
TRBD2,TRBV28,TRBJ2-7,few,TGTGCCAGCAGTCCCCCAGCGGGAGGAAGATACGAGCAGTACTTC,CASSPPAGGRYEQYF
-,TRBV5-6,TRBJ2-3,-,TGTGCCAGCAGCTTGGCGGGCACAAGTGCAGATACGCAGTATTTT,CASSLAGTSADTQYF
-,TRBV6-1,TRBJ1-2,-,TGTGCCAGCAGTGACTGGATAAGGGGAAGGTATGGCTACACCTTC,CASSDWIRGRYGYTF
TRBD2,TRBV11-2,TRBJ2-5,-,TGTGCCAGCAACCTCAGAAGCGGGACTATCCTGGAGACCCAGTACTTC,CASNLRSGTILETQYF
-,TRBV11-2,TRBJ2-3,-,TGTGCCAGCAGCGCTAGGCACGTGGTGAGGCCAGATACGCAGTATTTT,CASSARHVVRPDTQYF
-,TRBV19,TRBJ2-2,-,TGTGCCAGTAGTGGGGGACCGAGCTTCACCGGGGAGCTGTTTTTT,CASSGGPSFTGELFF
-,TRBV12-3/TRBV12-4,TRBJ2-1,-,TGTGCCATCTGTTCCGCGGGACGGGGATCTAATGAGCAGTTCTTC,CAICSAGRGSNEQFF
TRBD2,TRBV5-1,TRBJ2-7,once,TGCGCCAGCAGCCCCGGACGGGAGGGGACCTACGAGCAGTATTTC,CASSPGREGTYEQYF
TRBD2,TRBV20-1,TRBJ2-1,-,TGCAGTGATAGAGCCCCTTGGTGGACTAGCGGGGGATCCTACAATGAGCAGTTCTTC,CSDRAPWWTSGGSYNEQFF
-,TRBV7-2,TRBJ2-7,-,TGTACCAGTAGCTTAAATGACGGACACTACGAGCAGTACTTC,CTSSLNDGHYEQYF
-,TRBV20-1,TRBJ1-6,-,TGCAGTGCCTATAGACAAGAAGGAGATTCACCCATCCACTTT,CSAYRQEGDSPIHF
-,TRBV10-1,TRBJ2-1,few,TGCGCCAGTAATGCGACCCCTTCATGGGAGCAGTTCTTC,CASNATPSWEQFF
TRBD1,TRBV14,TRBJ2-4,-,TGTGCCAGCAGTCGAGGACGGGGACAGGGGGATACCAAAAACATTCAGTACTTC,CASSRGRGQGDTKNIQYF
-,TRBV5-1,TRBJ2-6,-,TGCGCCAGCAGCTTTGAGCAGGGGCCTGGGGCCAACCTCCTGACTTTC,CASSFEQGPGANLLTF
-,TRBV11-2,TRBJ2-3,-,TGTGCCAGCAGCTTAAGCAGGACGGCGCAGTATTTT,CASSLSRTAQYF
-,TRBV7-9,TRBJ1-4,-,TGTGCCATCAGCTTAGTCGGAACTAATGAAAAACTGTTTTTT,CAISLVGTNEKLFF
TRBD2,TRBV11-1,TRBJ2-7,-,TGTGCCAGCATCCCGGGACTAGCGCCGATCTCCTACGTGCAATACTTC,CASIPGLAPISYVQYF
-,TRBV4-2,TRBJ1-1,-,TGTGCCACCAGCGTGCGGGACATGAACAATGAAGCTTTCTTT,CATSVRDMNNEAFF
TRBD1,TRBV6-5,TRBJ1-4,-,TGTACCAGCAATCATCTTAATCCAGGGGGCTCTAATGAAAAACTGTTTTTT,CTSNHLNPGGSNEKLFF
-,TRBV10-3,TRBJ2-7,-,TGTGCCATCATCCAGGGGCCCCCCTACGAGCAATACTTC,CAIIQGPPYEQYF
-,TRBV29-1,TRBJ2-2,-,TGTAGTGCACTCTTATCCGACCCCCGGGCTAGCCTCGAGGCCGGGGAGCAGTTTTTT,CSALLSDPRASLEAGEQFF
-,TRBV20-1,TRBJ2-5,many,TGCAGTGCTAGGGTCACAGACCAGTGGGAGACCCAGTACTTC,CSARVTDQWETQYF
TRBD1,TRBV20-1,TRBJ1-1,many,TGCAGTGCTAGAACAGGGGACACTGAAGCTTTCTTT,CSARTGDTEAFF
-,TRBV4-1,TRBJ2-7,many,TGCGGGGGGAGAGGGAAGACAACTCCCTACGAGCAGTACTTC,CGGRGKTTPYEQYF
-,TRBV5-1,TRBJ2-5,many,TGCGCCAGCAGCTTTGCCCCCGGAGGAGAGACCCAGTACTTC,CASSFAPGGETQYF